This T cell receptor beta chain derives from a study of blood T cell repertoires in COVID-19. CDR3 length: 21 residues. Trimming left V 0 bases short and J 7 bases short, with 31 bases between. Germline CDR1 LNHNV, CDR2 YYDKDF (reference sequence). The study recruited people aged about 18 to 89 years across about two dozen US areas. Assignments of participants to cohorts depended upon their own reported clinical history. Under the authors' procedure: Quantification of nucleated cells was approximated via reference gene primer amplification. This table comes from immunoSEQ multiplex PCR, and its TCRdb copy is limited to in-frame clones, with some not included. V and J calls and clone size are as listed in that table; D and trimming were resolved from the DNA. The sample lists roughly 150,000 clones, around four fifths seen once, with about 7.2% in the top ten.

This clonotype was obtained from a man aged 45 to 65 who had recovered from COVID-19. Specimen: PBMCs or T cells enriched from blood (not recorded which). The V and J genes are TRBV15 and TRBJ2-1; D might be TRBD1 (6 bases). CDR3 loop: CATSRDLERGRGYVNPNEQFF. The CDR3 nucleotides read TGTGCCACCAGCAGAGATCTGGAGAGGGGGAGAGGGTATGTAAACCCAAATGAGCAGTTCTTC.